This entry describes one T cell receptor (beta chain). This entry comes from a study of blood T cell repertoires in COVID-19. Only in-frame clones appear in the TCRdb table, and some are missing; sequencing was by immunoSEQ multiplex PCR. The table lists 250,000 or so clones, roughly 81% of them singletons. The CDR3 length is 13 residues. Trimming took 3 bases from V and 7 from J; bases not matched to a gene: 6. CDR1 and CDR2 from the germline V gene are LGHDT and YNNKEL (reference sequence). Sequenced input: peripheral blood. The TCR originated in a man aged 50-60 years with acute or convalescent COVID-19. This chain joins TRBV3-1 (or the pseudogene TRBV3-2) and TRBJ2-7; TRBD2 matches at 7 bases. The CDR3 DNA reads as TGTGCCAGCAGCCACGGGGGAGCGGGGGAGCAGTACTTC. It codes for CASSHGGAGEQYF.